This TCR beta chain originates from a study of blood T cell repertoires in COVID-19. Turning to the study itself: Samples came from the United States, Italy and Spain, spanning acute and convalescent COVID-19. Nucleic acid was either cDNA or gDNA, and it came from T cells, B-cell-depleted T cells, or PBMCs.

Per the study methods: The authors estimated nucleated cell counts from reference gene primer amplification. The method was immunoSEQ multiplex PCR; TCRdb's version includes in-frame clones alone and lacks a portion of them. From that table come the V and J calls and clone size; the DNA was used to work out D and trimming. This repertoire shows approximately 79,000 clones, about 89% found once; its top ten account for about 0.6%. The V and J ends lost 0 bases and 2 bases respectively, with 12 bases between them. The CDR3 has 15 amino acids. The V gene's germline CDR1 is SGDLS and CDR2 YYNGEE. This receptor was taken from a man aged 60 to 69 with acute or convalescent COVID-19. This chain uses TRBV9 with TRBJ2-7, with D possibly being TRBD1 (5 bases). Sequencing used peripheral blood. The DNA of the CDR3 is TGTGCCAGCAGCGTAGGTGCAGGGTCAACCTACGAGCAGTACTTC. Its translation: CASSVGAGSTYEQYF.